This T cell receptor (beta chain) appears in the sequencing data of a study of Tregs in tolerant kidney transplant recipients. About the study: CD4+CD25+CD127- cells came from approximately 3-day belatacept mixed lymphocyte reactions, some with roughly 5-day graft donor restimulation. Recipient cells were told from donor cells by antibody staining. Notes on the study in general: Expanding Tregs on activated donor B cells appeared to best identify donor-specific TCRbeta clones. This study did not directly address biological reproducibility.

In its sample, this clone is medium-sized. What it binds is unknown. Assay: immunoSEQ multiplex PCR; the TCRdb copy retains only in-frame clones and omits some. The table lists approximately 19,000 clones, about three fifths of them singletons. The source is a human donor in good health. The sequenced material came from Tregs from blood cultured with allogeneic cells.

The CDR3 DNA reads as TGCGCCAGCAGCTTGGGACAGATGAACACTGAAGCTTTCTTT. It specifies CASSLGQMNTEAFF. This rearrangement joins TRBV5-1 to TRBJ1-1; D may be TRBD1 (5 bases). Germline loops: CDR1 SGHRS, CDR2 YFSETQ. The V and J ends lost 0 bases and 0 bases respectively, with 6 bases between them. The CDR3 extends over 14 amino acids.